The entry below describes one TCR beta chain. Its matching antigen is unknown. Single cDNA molecules in the library carried unique molecular identifiers attached during preparation. TCRdb ran MiXCR on the RACE reads and lists one entry per CDR3 protein. The table includes around 120,000 distinct CDR3 sequences, 12% detected once. The data were obtained in a study of human T cells and chemical hapten exposure. The study's findings and limits: Expanded TCR sets contained significantly more large CDR3 similarity clusters than controls. With alopecia, donors may have immune responses unlike healthy people's.

This CDR3 is 15 amino acids long. From germline, CDR1 is MDHEN and CDR2 SYDVKM. Trimming stripped 4 bases from V and 0 bases from J, with 13 bases between. Time point given: patch test 1, 2 weeks after DPC sensitization. Treatment in this sample: therapeutic diphenylcyclopropenone sensitization with weekly scalp DPC. This sequence was found in a woman aged 45-60 years with alopecia areata. Some clones in this sample may be carry-over from other donors' samples. The gene calls are TRBV28 and TRBJ2-7; D gene uncertain. The sequencing used whole blood, collected in connection with sensitization to the hapten diphenylcyclopropenone (DPC). DNA for the CDR3: TGTGCCAGCAGTTCCCCCACCGAGAGCTCCTACGAGCAGTACTTC. It encodes CASSSPTESSYEQYF.